The following is a TCR beta chain sequence with its context. Its cognate antigen is unknown. Specified time point: cycle 4 day 1 (C4D1), after five to seven weeks of nivolumab. Patients all relapsed after autologous stem cell transplantation, and there was variation in brentuximab vedotin exposure. CD4+ T cells were purified from thawed PBMCs by negative selection. These data belong to a study of PD-1 blockade in classical Hodgkin lymphoma. Study-level points and caveats: CD4+ TCR diversity rose significantly by C4D1, and CD8+ TCR diversity did not.

V was trimmed by 3 bases and J by 4 bases, leaving 10 bases between them. The CDR3 has 14 amino acids. Germline V lookup: CDR1 SGHRS, CDR2 YFSETQ. Data came from immunoSEQ multiplex PCR; TCRdb stores just in-frame clones and leaves some out. This sample has some 27,000 clones; roughly 80% occur once, and the top ten carry roughly 0.6%. The rearrangement links TRBV5-1 to TRBJ2-2; D possibly matches TRBD1 or TRBD2 (5 bases each). Sequencing was performed on CD4+ T cells from blood, taken before the fourth cycle of nivolumab. The sequence was obtained from a human donor with classical Hodgkin lymphoma. CDR3 in amino acids: CASSWDGGTGELFF. CDR3 in DNA: TGCGCCAGCAGCTGGGACGGAGGCACCGGGGAGCTGTTTTTT. The entire variable domain, with the rest obtained from reference TRBV5-1 and TRBJ2-2, is as follows: KAGVTQTPRYLIKTRGQQVTLSCSPISGHRSVSWYQQTPGQGLQFLFEYFSETQRNKGNFPGRFSGRQFSNSRSEMNVSTLELGDSALYLCASSWDGGTGELFFGEGSRLTVL.